The source of this T cell receptor beta chain is a study of T cells in Graves' hyperthyroidism and ophthalmopathy. Broader study findings: Blood samples included most of the expanded thyroid clonotypes exceeding 0.001.

On this clonotype itself: The antigen is undetermined.

Amplification of TCR beta CDR3 regions was performed using RNA transcripts as template. The TCR CDR3 was amplified in a first-round RT-PCR using the HTBI primer set. TCRdb passed the multiplex PCR reads through MiXCR, listing each CDR3 protein once. The repertoire holds hundreds of thousands of distinct CDR3 sequences, with 15% to 20% as singletons. CDR3 length: 13 residues. From germline, CDR1 is SNHLY and CDR2 FYNNEI. The ends were cut back, 4 bases at V and 2 bases at J, with 8 bases in the middle. PBMCs were derived from around 10 ml fresh peripheral blood. The source material was blood. This receptor was obtained from a woman between 50 and 59 years old with Graves' hyperthyroidism that later progressed to Graves' ophthalmopathy. The chain employs TRBV2 and TRBJ2-5; D is perhaps TRBD2 (5 bases). The CDR3 DNA follows: TGTGCCAGCAGTGGGCAGCGGCAAGAGACCCAGTACTTC. Translation gives CASSGQRQETQYF.